Shown below are 22 T cell receptor beta chains from a single sample sequenced in a study of T cells in Graves' hyperthyroidism and ophthalmopathy (dated by TCRdb to the late 2010s). Libraries were constructed by multiplex PCR. Sequencing used an Illumina HiSeq 2000. The TCR beta CDR3 regions were amplified from RNA transcripts. The first round of RT-PCR for the TCR CDR3 was performed with the HTBI primer set and the Qiagen OneStep RT-PCR kit. Starting from the raw public reads, TCRdb applied fastp trimming at Q25, assembled clones with MiXCR and retained in-frame beta chains. Identical CDR3 protein sequences are pooled into one entry, listed with their most common genes and DNA. A total of about 600,000 distinct CDR3 sequences appear in this sample, 15% to 20% of them only once. The top ten constitute around 3.3% of the sample. Material: blood. The source is a woman aged 40 to 50 with Graves' ophthalmopathy.

There are a few counts of this clonotype. This rearrangement joins TRBV3-1 to TRBJ2-2, with 7 bases that match TRBD2. The CDR3 runs 17 residues. CDR1 and CDR2 (germline): LGHDT, YNNKEL (reference sequence). V was clipped by 4 bases and J by 4 bases; unmatched bases: 12. The CDR3 loop is CASSRPVAGEITGELFF. CDR3 nucleotide sequence: TGTGCCAGCAGCCGGCCAGTGGCGGGGGAGATCACCGGGGAGCTGTTTTTT.

This clonotype was seen at least ten times. V and J are TRBV3-1 and TRBJ2-1, with D hard to call. This CDR3 is built from 15 residues. CDR1 is LGHDT, CDR2 YNNKEL, per germline (reference sequence). V lost 0 bases, J lost 15 bases, and 21 bases lay in between. This chain's CDR3 is CASSQDYPRSDLAFF. The CDR3 region has the DNA TGTGCCAGCAGCCAAGATTACCCACGGAGTGATTTGGCGTTCTTC.

The V call is TRBV20-1, the J call TRBJ1-2; D gene unclear. Germline V gene data show CDR1 as DFQATT and CDR2 as SNEGSKA (reference sequence). V was trimmed by 4 bases and J by 1 base, leaving 13 bases between them. The CDR3 has 14 amino acids. The CDR3, as DNA: TGCAGTGCTACGCCAGCGATCATTAACTATGGCTACACCTTC. Translating it yields CSATPAIINYGYTF.

This clonotype was detected only a few times. This chain links TRBV3-1 with TRBJ2-7; D unclear. Trimming cost V 5 bases and J 6 bases, with 17 bases left between them. The CDR3 totals 14 residues. Germline V gives CDR1 LGHDT, CDR2 YNNKEL (reference sequence). Written as DNA, the CDR3 is TGTGCCAGCAGCACTCAGAATTCCCAAGGCGAGCAGTACTTC. It translates to CASSTQNSQGEQYF.

This clonotype was observed a few times. V and J are TRBV5-1 and TRBJ2-3; tentative D call: TRBD2 (5 bases). Germline CDR1 and CDR2: SGHRS and YFSETQ. The CDR3 totals 15 residues. V was clipped by 2 bases and J by 4 bases, with 14 bases between them. The CDR3 nucleotides are TGCGCCAGCAGCTTCGCGGTGGGAGAAGCAGATACGCAGTATTTT. Protein product: CASSFAVGEADTQYF.

This clonotype was picked up many times. This chain links TRBV7-3 with TRBJ2-7, with 9 bases lining up with TRBD2. This CDR3 region has 18 residues. The junction had 12 bases not matched to a gene; V was cut back by 1 base and J by 2 bases. The germline V gene has CDR1 SGHTA and CDR2 FQGTGA. CDR3 bases: TGTGCCAGCAGCTTAAACGCGGCGATAGCGGGAGTTCCCTACGAGCAGTACTTC. It codes for CASSLNAAIAGVPYEQYF.

This clonotype was found a few times. The rearrangement links TRBV28 to TRBJ2-3; TRBD1 aligns across 7 bases. This CDR3 is 14 amino acids long. CDR1 and CDR2 (germline): MDHEN, SYDVKM. The trim removed 1 base at V and 7 bases at J, leaving 5 bases unmatched. The CDR3 here is CASSLSLTGNTQYF. In DNA, the CDR3 is TGTGCCAGCAGTTTATCTCTGACAGGGAATACGCAGTATTTT.

This clonotype came up a few times. CDR3 residues: CSAREGTNRMTLFF. The CDR3 coding sequence is TGCAGTGCTAGAGAGGGGACAAACCGAATGACACTGTTTTTT. The chain recombines TRBV20-1 with TRBJ1-4, with D tentatively TRBD1 (6 bases). With 0 bases removed from V and 13 bases from J, the gap between germline ends came to 18 bases. Germline V gives CDR1 DFQATT, CDR2 SNEGSKA (reference sequence). The CDR3 has 14 amino acids.

The chain is built from TRBV5-6 and TRBJ1-2, with D unclear. CDR3 size: 15 residues. V was pared by 4 bases and J by 2 bases, with 15 bases between. Germline lookup yields CDR1 SGHDT and CDR2 YYEEEE. The CDR3 bases are TGTGCCAGCAGCGACGACCTGGGAGCAAACTATGGCTACACCTTC. As protein: CASSDDLGANYGYTF.

The chain has TRBV9 and TRBJ2-7; tentative D call: TRBD2 (6 bases). Germline V gives CDR1 SGDLS, CDR2 YYNGEE. The CDR3 runs to 15 residues. Deletions cut 2 bases from V and 4 bases from J, with 16 bases between. CDR3 sequence: CASSVGFGGPYEQYF. In nucleotides, the CDR3 is TGTGCCAGCAGCGTGGGTTTCGGGGGACCTTACGAGCAGTACTTC.

This clonotype was recorded at least ten times. The V gene is TRBV2, the J gene TRBJ1-2; D unresolved. The CDR3 has 15 residues. The germline V gene encodes CDR1 SNHLY and CDR2 FYNNEI. Trimming cost V 6 bases and J 2 bases, with 16 bases left between them. The CDR3 reads CASRDDLSPNYGYTF. The CDR3 coding sequence is TGTGCCAGCAGGGATGACCTATCACCAAACTATGGCTACACCTTC.

The V gene is TRBV7-9, the J gene TRBJ2-3; D uncertain. The CDR3 sequence is 12 residues long. Germline CDR1 and CDR2: SEHNR and FQNEAQ (reference sequence). V lost 2 bases, J lost 5 bases, and 5 bases lay in between. The CDR3 protein is CASSLLQDTQYF. In DNA form, the CDR3 reads TGTGCCAGCAGCTTATTACAAGATACGCAGTATTTT. Full variable domain (missing parts from reference TRBV7-9 and TRBJ2-3): DTGVSQNPRHKITKRGQNVTFRCDPISEHNRLYWYRQTLGQGPEFLTYFQNEAQLEKSRLLSDRFSAERPKGSFSTLEIQRTEQGDSAMYLCASSLLQDTQYFGPGTRLTVL.

This clonotype was detected ten times or more. The rearrangement joins TRBV28 to TRBJ2-3; D ambiguous. Trimming removed 5 bases at V and 0 bases at J, with 15 bases between. The CDR3 loop spans 16 amino acids. Germline-derived CDR1 and CDR2 are MDHEN and SYDVKM. DNA for the CDR3: TGTGCCAGCAGTCTCCCCCTACGGAGTAGCACAGATACGCAGTATTTT. Translated, it gives CASSLPLRSSTDTQYF.

A remark on this clonotype: A junction boundary mismatches the germline segment, possibly from a read error. The chain joins TRBV6-2 or TRBV6-3 to TRBJ2-7, with D maybe TRBD1 (5 bases). Germline V gene sequence: CDR1 MNHEY, CDR2 SVGEGT. The CDR3 extends over 13 amino acids. CDR3: CASNTGSSHEQYF. The CDR3 DNA sequence: TGTGCCAGCAATACAGGTTCCTCCCACGAGCAGTACTTC.

This clonotype was observed many times. The chain couples TRBV6-1 to TRBJ2-1, with TRBD1 matching 7 bases. Trimming took 2 bases from V and 5 from J; bases not matched to a gene: 6. Per germline, CDR1 MNHNS and CDR2 SASEGT. The CDR3 length is 15 residues. This chain's CDR3 is CASSETPGQHNEQFF. CDR3 coding DNA: TGTGCCAGCAGTGAAACCCCGGGACAGCACAATGAGCAGTTCTTC.

V gene TRBV2 combines with J gene TRBJ1-2; TRBD1 agrees at 11 bases. The CDR3 extends over 16 amino acids. The junction had 13 bases not matched to a gene; V was cut back by 6 bases and J by 7 bases. Germline V gene lookup returns CDR1 SNHLY and CDR2 FYNNEI. The CDR3 nucleotides are TGTGCCAGCAGCCCGGGACAGGGGGGGCGCTTGGGTGGCTACACCTTC. It specifies CASSPGQGGRLGGYTF.

This clonotype was detected only a few times. The chain joins TRBV11-2 to TRBJ1-4; D remains unclear. Per the germline V gene, CDR1 is SGHAT and CDR2 is FQNNGV. V was pared by 0 bases and J by 8 bases, with 10 bases between. The CDR3 consists of 14 residues. In nucleotides, the CDR3 is TGTGCCAGCAGCTTAGATCGGACTGGGGAAAAACTGTTTTTT. Residues: CASSLDRTGEKLFF.

Many counts were recorded for this clonotype. V and J are TRBV20-1 and TRBJ2-1; D is possibly TRBD2 (5 bases). There are 13 residues in the CDR3. Trimming removed 7 bases from V and 9 bases from J, with 19 bases in between. CDR1 DFQATT and CDR2 SNEGSKA come from the germline V gene (reference sequence). The CDR3 DNA sequence: TGCAGTGTCCGGGGTGGGTTTGCCGGTGAGCAGTTCTTC. Encoded protein: CSVRGGFAGEQFF.

The chain links TRBV7-9 to TRBJ2-5; D gene ambiguous. Germline V gives CDR1 SEHNR, CDR2 FQNEAQ (reference sequence). The CDR3 is 11 residues long. The V end lost 5 bases, the J end lost 9 bases, and 10 bases lay between the germline ends. The CDR3 nucleotides read TGTGCCAGCAGCGACTGGGGTGCCCAGTACTTC. Translated, it gives CASSDWGAQYF.

This clonotype was picked up one time. The chain recombines TRBV20-1 with TRBJ2-1; 9 bases are a match to TRBD2. Germline V gene lookup returns CDR1 DFQATT and CDR2 SNEGSKA (reference sequence). CDR3 length: 15 residues. V was clipped by 0 bases and J by 5 bases; unmatched bases: 5. CDR3 DNA sequence: TGCAGTGCTAGAGATTGGGGACTAGCCAACAATGAGCAGTTCTTC. It encodes CSARDWGLANNEQFF.

This clonotype was seen ten or more times. V gene TRBV2 combines with J gene TRBJ2-4; the match to TRBD2 covers 14 bases. CDR1 SNHLY and CDR2 FYNNEI come from the germline V gene. The trim removed 7 bases at V and 1 base at J, leaving 9 bases unmatched. This CDR3 contains 18 residues. As DNA, the CDR3 is TGTGCCAGCAAGCCCGGGACTAGCGGGAGAGCGGCCAAAAACATTCAGTACTTC. It codes for CASKPGTSGRAAKNIQYF.

This clonotype was seen a few times. This rearrangement joins TRBV6-2 or TRBV6-3 to TRBJ2-3; TRBD2 might be the D (5 bases). The germline gives CDR1 MNHEY, CDR2 SVGEGT. V was shortened by 2 bases and J by 0 bases, with 9 bases between the two germline ends. The CDR3 extends over 15 amino acids. Here the CDR3 reads CASSYVQRSTDTQYF. In DNA, the CDR3 is TGTGCCAGCAGTTACGTACAGCGGAGCACAGATACGCAGTATTTT.